This TCR beta chain was captured in a study of T cell responses to AZD1222 COVID-19 vaccine. This clone occurred once. The germline CDR1 and CDR2 sequences are MDHEN and SYDVKM. Trimming cost V 6 bases and J 4 bases; bases outside gene matches: 8. The CDR3 sequence is 15 residues long. Sequencing used immunoSEQ multiplex PCR; TCRdb keeps in-frame clones, though not all of them. The sample includes about 120,000 clones, about 85% of them seen just once. This clonotype originated in an adult in good health. This chain connects TRBV28 to TRBJ2-1, with 8 bases aligning to TRBD2. Sample: peripheral blood, taken on day 0 of AZD1222 vaccination. Here the CDR3 reads CASSPPRGAYNEQFF. The CDR3 DNA is TGTGCCAGCAGCCCCCCGCGGGGGGCTTACAATGAGCAGTTCTTC.